This TCR beta chain was found in a study of blood T cells in healthy people across ages. Overall study results and limits: CMV status of donors was unknown, possibly confounding expanded clonotype changes. There was a strong correlation between TCR beta diversity and naive T cell percentage.

The CDR3 consists of 11 residues. CDR1 LGHDT and CDR2 YNNKEL come from the germline V gene (reference sequence). Using a J-beta primer mix together with a sample-barcoded 5' primer, a second PCR was run for 7 to 11 cycles. All cDNA molecules were each tagged by a template-switch adaptor with 12 random nucleotides. TCRdb used MiXCR to reprocess the 5' RACE reads, holding one entry per CDR3 protein. In the table there are roughly 2 million distinct CDR3 sequences, around half of which are singletons. Caucasian, healthy and from Russia, the donors were aged between roughly 6 and 95. As regards this clonotype: Its antigen is unknown. At one of its ends the junction is not consistent with the germline gene, which may arise from a read error.

The sequencing input was blood. This receptor was obtained from a woman between 35 and 50 years old in good health. J is TRBJ1-2 and V is TRBV3-1; no clear D gene. In DNA, the CDR3 is TGTGCCAACAGCCATTTGTATGGCTACACCTTC. Protein product: CANSHLYGYTF.